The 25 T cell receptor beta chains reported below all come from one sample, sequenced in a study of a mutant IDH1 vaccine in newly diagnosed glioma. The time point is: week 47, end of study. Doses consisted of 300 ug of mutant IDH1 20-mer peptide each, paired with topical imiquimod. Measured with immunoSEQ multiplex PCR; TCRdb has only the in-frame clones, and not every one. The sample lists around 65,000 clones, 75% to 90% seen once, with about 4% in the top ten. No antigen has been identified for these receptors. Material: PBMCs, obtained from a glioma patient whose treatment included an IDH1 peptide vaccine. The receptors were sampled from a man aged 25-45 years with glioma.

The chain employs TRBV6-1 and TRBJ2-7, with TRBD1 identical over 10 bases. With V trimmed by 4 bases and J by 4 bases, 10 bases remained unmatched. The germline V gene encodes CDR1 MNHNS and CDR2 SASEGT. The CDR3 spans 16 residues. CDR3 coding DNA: TGTGCCAGCAGTGGATCCGGGACAGGGGAATGGTACGAGCAGTACTTC. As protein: CASSGSGTGEWYEQYF.

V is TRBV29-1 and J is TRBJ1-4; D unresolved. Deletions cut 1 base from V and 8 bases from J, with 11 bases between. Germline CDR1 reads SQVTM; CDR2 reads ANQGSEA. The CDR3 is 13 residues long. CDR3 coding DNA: TGCAGCGTTGAAGTCGCTAATGAGGAAAAACTGTTTTTT. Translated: CSVEVANEEKLFF.

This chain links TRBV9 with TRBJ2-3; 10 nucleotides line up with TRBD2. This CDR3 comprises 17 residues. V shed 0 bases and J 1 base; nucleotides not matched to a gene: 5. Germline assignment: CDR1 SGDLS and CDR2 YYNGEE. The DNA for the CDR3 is TGTGCCAGCAGCGTAGACGCCCTAGCGGGGGGCACAGATACGCAGTATTTT. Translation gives CASSVDALAGGTDTQYF.

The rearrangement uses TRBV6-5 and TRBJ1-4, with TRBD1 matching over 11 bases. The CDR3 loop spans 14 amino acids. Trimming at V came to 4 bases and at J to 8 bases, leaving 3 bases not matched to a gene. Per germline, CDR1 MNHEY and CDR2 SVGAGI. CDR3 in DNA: TGTGCCAGCAGTTGGGGACAGGGGGAAGAAAAACTGTTTTTT. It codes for CASSWGQGEEKLFF.

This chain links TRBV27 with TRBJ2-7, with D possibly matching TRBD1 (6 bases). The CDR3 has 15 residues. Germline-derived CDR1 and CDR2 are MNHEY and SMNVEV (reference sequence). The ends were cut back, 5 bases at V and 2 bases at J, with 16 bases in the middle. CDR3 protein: CASSRDRRYTYEQYF. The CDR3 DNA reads TGTGCCAGCAGTCGAGACAGGCGCTATACCTACGAGCAGTACTTC.

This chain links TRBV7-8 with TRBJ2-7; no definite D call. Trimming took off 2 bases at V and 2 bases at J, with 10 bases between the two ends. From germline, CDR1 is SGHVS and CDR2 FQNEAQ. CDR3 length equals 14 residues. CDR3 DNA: TGTGCCAGCAGCTTATTGGACGAAACCTACGAGCAGTACTTC. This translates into CASSLLDETYEQYF.

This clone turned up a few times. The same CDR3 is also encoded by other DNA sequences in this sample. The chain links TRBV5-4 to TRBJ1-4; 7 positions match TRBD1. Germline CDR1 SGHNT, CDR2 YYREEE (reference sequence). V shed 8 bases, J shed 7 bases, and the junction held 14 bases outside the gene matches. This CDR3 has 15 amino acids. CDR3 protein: CASTSQGSAGEKLFF. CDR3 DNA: TGTGCCAGTACTTCACAGGGGTCGGCGGGTGAAAAACTGTTTTTT.

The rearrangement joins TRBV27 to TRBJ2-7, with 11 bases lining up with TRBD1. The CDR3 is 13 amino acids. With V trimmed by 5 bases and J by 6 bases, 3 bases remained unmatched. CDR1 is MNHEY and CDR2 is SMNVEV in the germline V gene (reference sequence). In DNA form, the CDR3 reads TGTGCCAGCAGTCCCGGGACAGGGGGCGAGCAGTACTTC. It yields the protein CASSPGTGGEQYF.

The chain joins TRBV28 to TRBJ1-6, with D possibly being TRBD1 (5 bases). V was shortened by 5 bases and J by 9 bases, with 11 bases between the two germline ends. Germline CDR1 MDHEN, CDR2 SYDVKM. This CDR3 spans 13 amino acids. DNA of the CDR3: TGTGCCAGCAGTCTCCACGGGGCTTCACCCCTCCACTTT. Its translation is CASSLHGASPLHF.

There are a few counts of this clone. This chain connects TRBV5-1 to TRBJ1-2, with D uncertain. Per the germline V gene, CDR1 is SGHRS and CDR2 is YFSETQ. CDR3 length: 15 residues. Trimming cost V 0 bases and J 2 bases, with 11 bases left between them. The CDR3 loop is CASSLGWTGNYGYTF. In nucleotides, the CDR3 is TGCGCCAGCAGCTTGGGATGGACGGGAAACTATGGCTACACCTTC.

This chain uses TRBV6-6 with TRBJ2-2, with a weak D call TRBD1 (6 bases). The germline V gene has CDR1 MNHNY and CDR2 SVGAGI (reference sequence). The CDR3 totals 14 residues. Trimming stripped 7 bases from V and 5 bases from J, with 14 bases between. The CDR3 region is CASIRGGRTGELFF. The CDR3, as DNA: TGTGCCAGCATAAGAGGGGGAAGGACCGGGGAGCTGTTTTTT.

DNA for the CDR3: TGTGCCAGCAGTGAGGGTCTTCCGAACACCGGGGAGCTGTTTTTT. This translates into CASSEGLPNTGELFF. The J gene is TRBJ2-2, the V gene TRBV2; D uncertain. Germline CDR1 is SNHLY and CDR2 is FYNNEI. The CDR3 covers 15 residues. V shed 3 bases and J shed 0 bases, with 8 bases lying between them.

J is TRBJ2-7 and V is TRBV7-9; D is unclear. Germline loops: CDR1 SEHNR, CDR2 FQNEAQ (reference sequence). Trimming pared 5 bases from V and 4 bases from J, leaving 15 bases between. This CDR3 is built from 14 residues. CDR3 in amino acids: CASSERHLEYEQYF. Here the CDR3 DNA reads TGTGCCAGCAGCGAACGACATCTGGAATACGAGCAGTACTTC.

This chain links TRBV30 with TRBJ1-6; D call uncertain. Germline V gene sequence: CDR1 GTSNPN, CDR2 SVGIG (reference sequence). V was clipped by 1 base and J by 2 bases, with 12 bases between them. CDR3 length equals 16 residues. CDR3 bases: TGTGCCTGGAGTGCGGGCAGATTCACCTATAATTCACCCCTCCACTTT. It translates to CAWSAGRFTYNSPLHF.

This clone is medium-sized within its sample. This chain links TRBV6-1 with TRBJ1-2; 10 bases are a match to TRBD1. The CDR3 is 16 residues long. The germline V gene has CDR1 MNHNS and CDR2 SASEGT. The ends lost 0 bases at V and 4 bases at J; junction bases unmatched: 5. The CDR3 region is CASSEAVGQGGYGYTF. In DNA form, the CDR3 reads TGTGCCAGCAGTGAAGCCGTCGGACAGGGGGGCTATGGCTACACCTTC.

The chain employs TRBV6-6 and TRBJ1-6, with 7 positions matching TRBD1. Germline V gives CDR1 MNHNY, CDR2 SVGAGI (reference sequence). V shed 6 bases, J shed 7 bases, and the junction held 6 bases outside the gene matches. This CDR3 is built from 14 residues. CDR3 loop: CASRPDRVNSPLHF. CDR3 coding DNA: TGTGCCAGCAGACCCGACAGGGTAAATTCACCCCTCCACTTT.

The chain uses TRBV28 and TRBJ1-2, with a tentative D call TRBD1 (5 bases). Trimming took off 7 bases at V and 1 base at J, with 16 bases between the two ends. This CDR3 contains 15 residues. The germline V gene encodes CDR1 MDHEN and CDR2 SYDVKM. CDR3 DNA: TGTGCCAGCAATCGATACCGCAGGGATAACTATGGCTACACCTTC. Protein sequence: CASNRYRRDNYGYTF.

The CDR3 reads CASQGVSSPLHF. The CDR3, as DNA: TGTGCCAGCCAGGGGGTTAGTTCACCCCTCCACTTT. The chain recombines TRBV7-9 with TRBJ1-6, with 7 bases fitting TRBD1. The CDR3 covers 12 residues. Germline V gives CDR1 SEHNR, CDR2 FQNEAQ (reference sequence). The ends lost 8 bases at V and 9 bases at J; junction bases unmatched: 4.

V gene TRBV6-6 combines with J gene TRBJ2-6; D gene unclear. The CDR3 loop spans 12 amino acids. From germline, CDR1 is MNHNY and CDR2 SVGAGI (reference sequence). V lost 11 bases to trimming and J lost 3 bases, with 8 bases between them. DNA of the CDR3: TGTGCCTTGGGGATTGGGGCCAACGTCCTGACTTTC. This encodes CALGIGANVLTF.

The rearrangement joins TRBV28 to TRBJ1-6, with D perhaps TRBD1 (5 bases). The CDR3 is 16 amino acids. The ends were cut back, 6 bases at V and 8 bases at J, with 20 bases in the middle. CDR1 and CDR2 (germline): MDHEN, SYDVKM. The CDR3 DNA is TGTGCCAGCAGCACCCAGGGAGGCCGGTCGGATTCACCCCTCCACTTT. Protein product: CASSTQGGRSDSPLHF.

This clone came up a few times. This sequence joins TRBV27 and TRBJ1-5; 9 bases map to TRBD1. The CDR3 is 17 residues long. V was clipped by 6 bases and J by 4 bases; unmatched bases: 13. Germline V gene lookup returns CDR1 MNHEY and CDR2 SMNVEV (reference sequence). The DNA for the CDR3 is TGTGCCAGCAGGTCCGGGACAGGGCTGTTCCTGAATCAGCCCCAGCATTTT. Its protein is CASRSGTGLFLNQPQHF.

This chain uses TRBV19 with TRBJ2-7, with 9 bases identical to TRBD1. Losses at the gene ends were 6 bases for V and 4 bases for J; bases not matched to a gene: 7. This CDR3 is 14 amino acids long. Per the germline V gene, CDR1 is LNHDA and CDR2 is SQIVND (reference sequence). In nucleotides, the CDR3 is TGTGCCAGTAGCCTCGGGACAGGGCGGTACGAGCAGTACTTC. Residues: CASSLGTGRYEQYF. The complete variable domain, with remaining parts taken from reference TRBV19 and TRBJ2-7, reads DGGITQSPKYLFRKEGQNVTLSCEQNLNHDAMYWYRQDPGQGLRLIYYSQIVNDFQKGDIAEGYSVSREKKESFPLTVTSAQKNPTAFYLCASSLGTGRYEQYFGPGTRLTVT.

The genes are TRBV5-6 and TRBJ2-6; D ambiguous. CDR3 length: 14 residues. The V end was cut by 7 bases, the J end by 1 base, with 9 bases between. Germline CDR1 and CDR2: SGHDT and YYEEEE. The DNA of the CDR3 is TGTGCCAGCCGGCGGTTTTCTGGGGCCAACGTCCTGACTTTC. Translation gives CASRRFSGANVLTF.

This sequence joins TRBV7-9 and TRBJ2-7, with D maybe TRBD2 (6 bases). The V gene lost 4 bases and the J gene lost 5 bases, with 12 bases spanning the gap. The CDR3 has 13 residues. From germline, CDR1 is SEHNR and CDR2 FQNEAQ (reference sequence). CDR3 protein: CASSSSRENEQYF. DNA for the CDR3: TGTGCCAGCAGCTCGTCTCGGGAGAACGAGCAGTACTTC.

CDR3 sequence reads: CASSLSQSADYLVGGELFF. CDR3 sequence (DNA): TGTGCCAGCAGCCTAAGCCAGTCGGCAGACTACCTTGTGGGCGGGGAGCTGTTTTTT. This sequence joins TRBV14 and TRBJ2-2, with D possibly matching TRBD2 (5 bases). Germline CDR1 reads SGHDN; CDR2 reads FVKESK. Trimming cost V 4 bases and J 7 bases, with 28 bases left between them. The CDR3 extends over 19 amino acids.